This entry is about one T cell receptor (beta chain). This CDR3 has 13 residues. CDR1 KGHSH and CDR2 LQKENI come from the germline V gene. Trimming removed 3 bases from V and 4 bases from J, with 10 bases in between. Assay: immunoSEQ multiplex PCR; the TCRdb copy retains only in-frame clones and omits some. Of roughly 35,000 clones listed, roughly 90% are singletons. These data belong to a study of blood T cell repertoires in COVID-19. This chain connects TRBV18 to TRBJ2-7; possibly TRBD1 for D (6 bases). This TCR was sampled from a man in his sixties with active COVID-19. The sample taken for sequencing was peripheral blood. The CDR3 region has the DNA TGTGCCAGCTCACCGGGACATACATACGAGCAGTACTTC. Its translation is CASSPGHTYEQYF.